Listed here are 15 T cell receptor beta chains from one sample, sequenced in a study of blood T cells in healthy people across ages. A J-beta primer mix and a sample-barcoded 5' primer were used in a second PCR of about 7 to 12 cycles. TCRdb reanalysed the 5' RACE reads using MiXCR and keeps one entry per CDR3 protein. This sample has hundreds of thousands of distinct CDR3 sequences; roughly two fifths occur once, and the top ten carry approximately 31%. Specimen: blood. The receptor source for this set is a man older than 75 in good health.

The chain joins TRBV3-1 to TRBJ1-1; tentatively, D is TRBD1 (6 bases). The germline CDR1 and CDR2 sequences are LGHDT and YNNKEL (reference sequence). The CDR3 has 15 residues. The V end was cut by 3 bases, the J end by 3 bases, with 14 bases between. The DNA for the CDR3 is TGTGCCAGCAGCCATGCGGAGGGGGGACACACTGAAGCTTTCTTT. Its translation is CASSHAEGGHTEAFF. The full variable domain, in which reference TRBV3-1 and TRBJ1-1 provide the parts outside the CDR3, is DTAVSQTPKYLVTQMGNDKSIKCEQNLGHDTMYWYKQDSKKFLKIMFSYNNKELIINETVPNRFSPKSPDKAHLNLHINSLELGDSAVYFCASSHAEGGHTEAFFGQGTRLTVV.

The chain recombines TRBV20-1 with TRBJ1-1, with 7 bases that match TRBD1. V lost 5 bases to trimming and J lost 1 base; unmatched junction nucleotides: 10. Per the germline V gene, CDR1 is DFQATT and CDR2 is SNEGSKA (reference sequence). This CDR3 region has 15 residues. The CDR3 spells CSASRQGVGNTEAFF. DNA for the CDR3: TGCAGTGCTTCTCGACAGGGAGTGGGGAACACTGAAGCTTTCTTT.

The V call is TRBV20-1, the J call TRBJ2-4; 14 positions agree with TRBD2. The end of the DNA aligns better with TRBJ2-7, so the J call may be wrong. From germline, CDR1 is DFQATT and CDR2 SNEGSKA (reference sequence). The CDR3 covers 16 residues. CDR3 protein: CSADVPGLAGAYEQYF. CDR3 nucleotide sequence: TGCAGTGCTGACGTCCCGGGACTAGCGGGAGCCTACGAGCAGTACTTC.

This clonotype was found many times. The CDR3 reads CASSPKASGAYEQYF. CDR3 nucleotide sequence: TGTGCCAGCTCACCAAAGGCTAGCGGCGCCTACGAGCAGTACTTC. The rearrangement uses TRBV18 and TRBJ2-7; 7 nucleotides agree with TRBD2. The CDR3 runs 15 residues. Germline V gene sequence: CDR1 KGHSH, CDR2 LQKENI. The trim removed 2 bases at V and 2 bases at J, leaving 6 bases unmatched.

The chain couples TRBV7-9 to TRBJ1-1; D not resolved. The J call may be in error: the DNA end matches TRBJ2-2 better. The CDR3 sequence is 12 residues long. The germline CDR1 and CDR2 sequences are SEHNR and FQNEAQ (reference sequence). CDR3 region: CASSLDVGELFF. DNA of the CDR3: TGTGCCAGCAGCTTAGACGTCGGGGAGCTGTTTTTT.

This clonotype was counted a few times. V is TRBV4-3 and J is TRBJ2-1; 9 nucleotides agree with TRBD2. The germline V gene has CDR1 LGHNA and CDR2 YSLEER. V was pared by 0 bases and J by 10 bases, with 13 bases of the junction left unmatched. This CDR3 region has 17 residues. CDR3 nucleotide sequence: TGCGCCAGCAGCCAAGAGATTAGCGGGAGCCCGCCAATGGAGCAGTTCTTC. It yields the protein CASSQEISGSPPMEQFF.

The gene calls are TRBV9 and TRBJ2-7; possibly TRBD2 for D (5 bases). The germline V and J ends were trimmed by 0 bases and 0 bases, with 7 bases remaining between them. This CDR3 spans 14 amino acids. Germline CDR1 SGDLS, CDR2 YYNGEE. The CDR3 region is CASSVGESSYEQYF. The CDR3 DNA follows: TGTGCCAGCAGCGTAGGGGAGAGCTCCTACGAGCAGTACTTC.

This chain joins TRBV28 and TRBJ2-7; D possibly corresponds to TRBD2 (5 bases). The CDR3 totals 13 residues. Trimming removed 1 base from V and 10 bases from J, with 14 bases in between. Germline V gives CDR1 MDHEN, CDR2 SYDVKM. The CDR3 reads CASSLSGRINQYF. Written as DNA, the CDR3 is TGTGCCAGCAGTTTATCGGGAAGGATTAATCAGTACTTC.

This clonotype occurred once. This CDR3 is CASSRMSAGTNEKLFF. The DNA for the CDR3 is TGTGCCAGCAGCCGGATGTCGGCTGGGACTAATGAAAAACTGTTTTTT. The genes are TRBV5-4 and TRBJ1-4; no reliable D call. Germline lookup yields CDR1 SGHNT and CDR2 YYREEE (reference sequence). The V and J ends lost 4 bases and 2 bases respectively, with 15 bases between them. The CDR3 sequence is 16 residues long.

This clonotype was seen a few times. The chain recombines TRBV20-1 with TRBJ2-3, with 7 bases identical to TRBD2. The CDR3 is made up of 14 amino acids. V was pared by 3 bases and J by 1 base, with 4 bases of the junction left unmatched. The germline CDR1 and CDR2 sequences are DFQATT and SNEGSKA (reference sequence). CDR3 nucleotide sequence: TGCAGTGCTAGGGGGGGGGGAGGCACAGATACGCAGTATTTT. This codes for CSARGGGGTDTQYF.

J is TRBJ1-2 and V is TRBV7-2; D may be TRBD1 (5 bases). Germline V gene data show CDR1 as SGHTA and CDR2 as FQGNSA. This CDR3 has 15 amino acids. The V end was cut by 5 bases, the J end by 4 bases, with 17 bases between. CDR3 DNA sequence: TGTGCCAGCAGCGCGGCGCTGGGACCGAGCTATGGCTACACCTTC. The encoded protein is CASSAALGPSYGYTF.

CDR3 nucleotides: TGTGCCAGCAGTGACCAACTAGCGGGGACAGATACGCAGTATTTT. Translated: CASSDQLAGTDTQYF. V usage is TRBV6-1 and J usage is TRBJ2-3, with TRBD2 matching over 10 bases. This CDR3 is 15 amino acids long. Looked up from germline, CDR1 is MNHNS and CDR2 is SASEGT. The junction had 3 bases not matched to a gene; V was cut back by 3 bases and J by 3 bases.

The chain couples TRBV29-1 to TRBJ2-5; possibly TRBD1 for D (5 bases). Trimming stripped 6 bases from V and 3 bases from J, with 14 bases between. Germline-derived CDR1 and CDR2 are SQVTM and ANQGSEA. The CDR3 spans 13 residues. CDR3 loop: CSVPDNPEETQYF. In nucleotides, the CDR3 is TGCAGCGTACCGGACAACCCGGAAGAGACCCAGTACTTC. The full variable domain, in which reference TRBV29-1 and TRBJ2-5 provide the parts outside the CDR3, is SAVISQKPSRDICQRGTSLTIQCQVDSQVTMMFWYRQQPGQSLTLIATANQGSEATYESGFVIDKFPISRPNLTFSTLTVSNMSPEDSSIYLCSVPDNPEETQYFGPGTRLLVL.

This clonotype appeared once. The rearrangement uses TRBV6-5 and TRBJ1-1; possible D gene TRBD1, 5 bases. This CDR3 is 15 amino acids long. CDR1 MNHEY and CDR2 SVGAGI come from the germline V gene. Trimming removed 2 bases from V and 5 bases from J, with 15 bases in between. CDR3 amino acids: CASSYVGERRTEAFF. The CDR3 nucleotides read TGTGCCAGCAGTTACGTGGGGGAGAGGAGAACTGAAGCTTTCTTT.

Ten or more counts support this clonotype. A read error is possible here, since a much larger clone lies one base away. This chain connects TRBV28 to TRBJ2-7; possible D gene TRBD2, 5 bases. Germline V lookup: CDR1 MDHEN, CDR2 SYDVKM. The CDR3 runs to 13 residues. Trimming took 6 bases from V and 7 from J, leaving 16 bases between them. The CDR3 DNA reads TGTGCCAGCAGAAGAGAGGGAGTCCATGAGCAGTACTTC. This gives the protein CASRREGVHEQYF.